The sequence of this T cell receptor (beta chain) was determined in a study of cytomegalovirus exposure and HLA in healthy donors. V was shortened by 5 bases and J by 8 bases, with 16 bases between the two germline ends. The CDR3 contains 14 residues. From germline, CDR1 is MDHEN and CDR2 SYDVKM. This clone was recorded only once. Primers included in the PCR were 60 Vbeta and 13 Jbeta primers. Only in-frame clones appear in the TCRdb table, and some are missing; sequencing was by immunoSEQ multiplex PCR. The repertoire holds some 150,000 clones, with over 75% as singletons. The TCR sequence derives from a young man in good health and CMV-seropositive. The chain recombines TRBV28 with TRBJ2-1; perhaps TRBD1 as D (6 bases). The sequenced material came from PBMCs. CDR3 nucleotide sequence: TGTGCCAGCAGTCCCCTGGGACATTCCTATGAGCAGTTCTTC. Amino acids: CASSPLGHSYEQFF.